This TCR beta chain stems from a study of cytomegalovirus exposure and HLA in healthy donors. Turning to the study itself: A subsequent analysis stated that the roughly 120 validation repertoires were run on the same platform as the roughly 620 first-cohort repertoires. Study results and caveats: The dataset shows that most TCR sequences were rare, while some public TCRs occurred in many donors. The authors enumerated 150 to 200 TCR beta chains as linked to cytomegalovirus.

Profiled with immunoSEQ multiplex PCR; TCRdb holds only in-frame clones, not every one. The data contain 150,000 to 200,000 clones, roughly 84% of them singletons. The V gene end was trimmed by 1 base and the J gene end by 6 bases; junction bases not matched to a gene: 3. The CDR3 is 14 amino acids. CDR1 and CDR2 from the germline V gene are SGHRS and YFSETQ. As to this clone: Its specificity is not known.

The J gene is TRBJ2-1, the V gene TRBV5-1; TRBD2 matches 8 bases. The sequence derives from a man younger than 35 in good health and CMV-seropositive. Sequenced sample: PBMCs. The CDR3 here is CASSLSGGGNEQFF. Written as DNA, the CDR3 is TGCGCCAGCAGCTTGTCGGGAGGGGGCAATGAGCAGTTCTTC.